These 19 T cell receptor beta chains came from one sample sequenced in a study of T cell clonotyping in hematopoietic cell transplantation. As for time point: recipient sample about 28 days before transplant, after cytoreduction. Clones were sequenced by immunoSEQ multiplex PCR, and TCRdb holds only the in-frame ones, with some missing. In the table there are about 21,000 clones, under 90% of which are singletons. The source material was peripheral blood mononuclear cells, sampled before stem cell transplant. All receptors derive from a man aged 18 to 30 with biphenotypic leukemia. Some clones in this sample may be carry-over from other donors' samples.

The V and J genes are TRBV6-5 and TRBJ2-7; D ambiguous. Germline assignment: CDR1 MNHEY and CDR2 SVGAGI. Deletions cut 0 bases from V and 5 bases from J, with 11 bases between. The length of the CDR3 is 14 residues. CDR3 sequence (DNA): TGTGCCAGCAGTTACTCCTTTTTGGCGGACGAGCAGTACTTC. Residues: CASSYSFLADEQYF.

The J gene is TRBJ1-2, the V gene TRBV6-5, with TRBD1 identical over 7 bases. Per the germline V gene, CDR1 is MNHEY and CDR2 is SVGAGI. Unmatched junction bases numbered 7, after V lost 5 bases and J lost 4 bases. This CDR3 is built from 14 residues. CDR3 nucleotide sequence: TGTGCCAGCAGTATAGCAAGGGGGCCCTATGGCTACACCTTC. Amino acids: CASSIARGPYGYTF.

DNA for the CDR3: TGTGCCAGCAGCTCCCATAAAGGGACAAGTGAGCAGTTCTTC. Its protein is CASSSHKGTSEQFF. The gene calls are TRBV5-4 and TRBJ2-1; TRBD1 might be the D (6 bases). The V and J ends lost 3 bases and 9 bases respectively, with 16 bases between them. CDR3 length: 14 residues. Germline V gene sequence: CDR1 SGHNT, CDR2 YYREEE (reference sequence).

This chain uses TRBV27 with TRBJ1-4; D gene uncertain. Trimming took off 6 bases at V and 8 bases at J, with 13 bases between the two ends. The CDR3 sequence is 13 residues long. The germline V gene encodes CDR1 MNHEY and CDR2 SMNVEV (reference sequence). CDR3 nucleotide sequence: TGTGCCAGCAGGTCCCTTGGACGGGAAAAACTGTTTTTT. It codes for CASRSLGREKLFF. The full variable domain, rest sourced from reference TRBV27 and TRBJ1-4, is EAQVTQNPRYLITVTGKKLTVTCSQNMNHEYMSWYRQDPGLGLRQIYYSMNVEVTDKGDVPEGYKVSRKEKRNFPLILESPSPNQTSLYFCASRSLGREKLFFGSGTQLSVL.

CDR3 amino acids: CASSYWVAGVYEQFF. The CDR3 bases are TGTGCCAGCAGTTACTGGGTAGCGGGAGTGTATGAGCAGTTCTTC. V usage is TRBV6-5 and J usage is TRBJ2-1; TRBD2 matches 9 bases. The CDR3 length is 15 residues. With V trimmed by 1 base and J by 8 bases, 6 bases remained unmatched. Per the germline V gene, CDR1 is MNHEY and CDR2 is SVGAGI.

The chain recombines TRBV10-3 with TRBJ1-1; the D is unclear. This CDR3 spans 13 amino acids. Germline CDR1 ENHRY, CDR2 SYGVKD. Trimming stripped 7 bases from V and 1 base from J, with 10 bases between. The CDR3 DNA sequence: TGTGCCATCACTCGGACGGAGAACACTGAAGCTTTCTTT. It codes for CAITRTENTEAFF.

This clone is classed as medium-sized. This chain links TRBV4-3 with TRBJ2-7; 7 bases match TRBD2. This CDR3 spans 16 amino acids. Germline V gene sequence: CDR1 LGHNA, CDR2 YSLEER. The junction had 11 bases not matched to a gene; V was cut back by 4 bases and J by 2 bases. CDR3 in DNA: TGCGCCAGCAGCCCATCAGCCAGCGGGAATACCTACGAGCAGTACTTC. Residues: CASSPSASGNTYEQYF.

A few counts support this clone. This sequence joins TRBV7-9 and TRBJ2-7, with 7 bases fitting TRBD2. Germline V lookup: CDR1 SEHNR, CDR2 FQNEAQ (reference sequence). The CDR3 sequence is 15 residues long. J lost 0 bases, V lost 4 bases, and 6 bases had no gene match. As DNA, the CDR3 is TGTGCCAGCAGCTCGCTAGCGGTTTCCTCCTACGAGCAGTACTTC. Translated, it gives CASSSLAVSSYEQYF.

The chain carries TRBV10-3 and TRBJ1-2; 9 bases are shared with TRBD1. CDR3 size: 15 residues. The V gene's germline CDR1 is ENHRY and CDR2 SYGVKD. V dropped 2 bases and J dropped 1; count of bases not matched to a gene: 2. The CDR3 coding sequence is TGTGCCATCAGTGAGGGGACAGGGCTTAACTATGGCTACACCTTC. Translated, it gives CAISEGTGLNYGYTF.

The V and J genes are TRBV6-6 and TRBJ2-7; TRBD2 matches 8 bases. The trim removed 5 bases at V and 5 bases at J, leaving 8 bases unmatched. The CDR3 covers 14 residues. The germline CDR1 and CDR2 sequences are MNHNY and SVGAGI (reference sequence). The CDR3 reads CASSLGLGAHEQYF. The CDR3, as DNA: TGTGCCAGCAGTCTGGGACTAGGCGCCCACGAGCAGTACTTC.

The J gene is TRBJ2-7, the V gene TRBV14; 7 positions match TRBD2. Trimming at V came to 11 bases and at J to 2 bases, leaving 18 bases not matched to a gene. Germline V gives CDR1 SGHDN, CDR2 FVKESK. There are 16 residues in the CDR3. The CDR3 loop is CALTVGREDPPYEQYF. The CDR3 nucleotides read TGTGCCCTTACAGTGGGCCGGGAGGACCCCCCCTACGAGCAGTACTTC.

This chain links TRBV11-2 with TRBJ1-2, with a possible D match to TRBD1 (5 bases). Germline V gene data show CDR1 as SGHAT and CDR2 as FQNNGV. The CDR3 contains 15 residues. V was clipped by 0 bases and J by 12 bases, with 20 bases between them. This CDR3 reads CASSLDPGPRGGDTF. The CDR3 coding sequence is TGTGCCAGCAGCTTAGATCCCGGGCCAAGGGGTGGGGACACCTTC.

The chain is built from TRBV5-6 and TRBJ1-1; possible D gene TRBD1, 6 bases. Germline assignment: CDR1 SGHDT and CDR2 YYEEEE. This CDR3 has 13 residues. With 6 bases removed from V and 5 bases from J, the gap between germline ends came to 14 bases. The CDR3 region has the DNA TGTGCCAGCATCTTTTTAGGGGGAACTGAAGCTTTCTTT. Translated: CASIFLGGTEAFF.

The chain has TRBV5-1 and TRBJ1-1; 8 bases line up with TRBD1. The CDR3 has 14 residues. Germline CDR1 reads SGHRS; CDR2 reads YFSETQ. V gave up 2 bases and J gave up 5 bases; unmatched junction bases: 5. CDR3 bases: TGCGCCAGCAGCTTATACAGGGGGGGTACTGAAGCTTTCTTT. Translated, it gives CASSLYRGGTEAFF.

The chain is built from TRBV4-3 and TRBJ1-2, with D unresolved. Trimming removed 0 bases from V and 0 bases from J, with 8 bases in between. CDR3 length: 15 residues. Germline V gene lookup returns CDR1 LGHNA and CDR2 YSLEER. CDR3 bases: TGCGCCAGCAGCCAAGATAGTGCCTCTAACTATGGCTACACCTTC. It codes for CASSQDSASNYGYTF.

This clone was picked up a small number of times. The rearrangement links TRBV4-2 to TRBJ1-2, with D uncertain. The CDR3 is 15 amino acids. The germline V gene has CDR1 LGHNA and CDR2 YNFKEQ. V was clipped by 1 base and J by 4 bases, with 13 bases between them. The CDR3: CASSQGRRDAYGYTF. The CDR3 DNA follows: TGTGCCAGCAGCCAAGGTCGACGGGATGCCTATGGCTACACCTTC.

The CDR3 bases are TGCGCCAGCAGCCAAGCGACAGGCCGATCTGGAAACACCATATATTTT. Translation: CASSQATGRSGNTIYF. The rearrangement uses TRBV4-3 and TRBJ1-3, with D possibly TRBD1 on 6 matching bases. Germline V CDR1 and CDR2: LGHNA, YSLEER. V was pared by 1 base and J by 1 base, with 11 bases between. The CDR3 is 16 amino acids.

This clone occurred once. This CDR3 reads CASSGGFTLEKLFF. The CDR3 DNA reads TGTGCCAGCAGTGGAGGGTTTACCCTTGAAAAACTGTTTTTT. The chain combines TRBV2 with TRBJ1-4; D not certain. Deletions cut 4 bases from V and 7 bases from J, with 13 bases between. The germline CDR1 and CDR2 sequences are SNHLY and FYNNEI. This CDR3 has 14 amino acids. Combining the CDR3 with reference TRBV2 and TRBJ1-4 gives the whole variable domain EPEVTQTPSHQVTQMGQEVILRCVPISNHLYFYWYRQILGQKVEFLVSFYNNEISEKSEIFDDQFSVERPDGSNFTLKIRSTKLEDSAMYFCASSGGFTLEKLFFGSGTQLSVL.

This clone was counted once. The genes are TRBV27 and TRBJ1-2; D remains ambiguous. V lost 0 bases to trimming and J lost 8 bases, with 13 bases between them. CDR3 length: 14 residues. CDR1 is MNHEY and CDR2 is SMNVEV in the germline V gene (reference sequence). In DNA, the CDR3 is TGTGCCAGCAGTTTATCTAACCGGGTTCAGGGCTACACCTTC. Its protein product is CASSLSNRVQGYTF.